These 30 T cell receptor beta chains were all obtained from the same sample, sequenced in a study of early stage breast cancer tumors. The protocol was immunoSEQ multiplex PCR, while the TCRdb copy is restricted to in-frame clones and leaves out a portion. The repertoire holds about 10,000 clones, with 78% as singletons. Sequencing was carried out using normal breast tissue next to the tumor. The receptors here all came from a person aged 40 to 50 with breast cancer.

This rearrangement joins TRBV30 to TRBJ1-2; tentatively, D is TRBD1 (5 bases). This CDR3 contains 11 residues. Germline CDR1 and CDR2: GTSNPN and SVGIG (reference sequence). V was clipped by 3 bases and J by 14 bases, with 16 bases between them. The CDR3 DNA reads TGTGCCTGGAGCGGCAATTCGGGGCGGACCTTC. Translating it yields CAWSGNSGRTF. Full variable domain (missing parts from reference TRBV30 and TRBJ1-2): SQTIHQWPATLVQPVGSPLSLECTVEGTSNPNLYWYRQAAGRGLQLLFYSVGIGQISSEVPQNLSASRPQDRQFILSSKKLLLSDSGFYLCAWSGNSGRTFGSGTRLTVV.

J is TRBJ2-3 and V is TRBV9, with D perhaps matching TRBD2 (5 bases). The CDR3 has 15 residues. Germline CDR1 and CDR2: SGDLS and YYNGEE. Trimming removed 3 bases from V and 2 bases from J, with 13 bases in between. The CDR3 spells CASSAHWTYTDTQYF. The CDR3, as DNA: TGTGCCAGCAGCGCACATTGGACTTACACAGATACGCAGTATTTT. The full variable domain, in which reference TRBV9 and TRBJ2-3 provide the parts outside the CDR3, is DSGVTQTPKHLITATGQRVTLRCSPRSGDLSVYWYQQSLDQGLQFLIQYYNGEERAKGNILERFSAQQFPDLHSELNLSSLELGDSALYFCASSAHWTYTDTQYFGPGTRLTVL.

The chain combines TRBV18 with TRBJ2-5, with D unresolved. Deletions cut 0 bases from V and 3 bases from J, with 5 bases between. The CDR3 runs 13 residues. The germline V gene has CDR1 KGHSH and CDR2 LQKENI. Here the CDR3 DNA reads TGTGCCAGCTCACCACCAAATAAAGAGACCCAGTACTTC. Its protein is CASSPPNKETQYF.

V is TRBV5-1 and J is TRBJ2-3; 11 bases map to TRBD2. Germline loops: CDR1 SGHRS, CDR2 YFSETQ. After removal of 0 bases from V and 0 bases from J, the junction contained 0 bases not matched to a gene. CDR3 length: 16 residues. The CDR3 nucleotides read TGCGCCAGCAGCTTGGGACTAGCGGGAAGCACAGATACGCAGTATTTT. Encoded protein: CASSLGLAGSTDTQYF.

The chain couples TRBV2 to TRBJ2-5; D gene uncertain. The CDR3 runs to 11 residues. V was shortened by 6 bases and J by 7 bases, with 9 bases between the two germline ends. From germline, CDR1 is SNHLY and CDR2 FYNNEI. CDR3 nucleotide sequence: TGTGCCAGCAGCCCGAGCCGGACCCAGTACTTC. This translates into CASSPSRTQYF.

In this sample, this clone turned up a few times. This chain joins TRBV14 and TRBJ1-5; a possible D gene is TRBD1 (6 bases). The ends were cut back, 9 bases at V and 5 bases at J, with 17 bases in the middle. Germline values: CDR1 SGHDN, CDR2 FVKESK. The CDR3 has 14 residues. CDR3 residues: CARSRGLQDQPQHF. The CDR3 DNA follows: TGTGCCAGGAGCAGGGGTCTTCAGGATCAGCCCCAGCATTTT.

The chain carries TRBV11-2 and TRBJ2-1; TRBD2 aligns across 7 bases. The CDR3 spans 14 residues. Germline CDR1 reads SGHAT; CDR2 reads FQNNGV. After removal of 3 bases from V and 4 bases from J, the junction contained 3 bases not matched to a gene. This chain's CDR3 is CASSLSSGYNEQFF. The CDR3 DNA reads as TGTGCCAGCAGCTTGTCTAGCGGTTACAATGAGCAGTTCTTC.

The chain employs TRBV7-6 and TRBJ2-7, with D perhaps matching TRBD1 (8 bases). The CDR3 length is 18 residues. Germline lookup yields CDR1 SGHVS and CDR2 FNYEAQ. V was clipped by 5 bases and J by 1 base, with 24 bases between them. The CDR3 sequence: CASSQYPTGGVESYEQYF. DNA of the CDR3: TGTGCCAGCAGCCAATACCCCACAGGGGGGGTGGAATCCTACGAGCAGTACTTC. Complete variable domain (other parts from reference TRBV7-6 and TRBJ2-7): GAGVSQSPRYKVTKRGQDVALRCDPISGHVSLYWYRQALGQGPEFLTYFNYEAQQDKSGLPNDRFSAERPEGSISTLTIQRTEQRDSAMYRCASSQYPTGGVESYEQYFGPGTRLTVT.

The chain uses TRBV19 and TRBJ2-3; D call uncertain. V was clipped by 3 bases and J by 0 bases, with 10 bases between them. Germline V gives CDR1 LNHDA, CDR2 SQIVND (reference sequence). There are 15 residues in the CDR3. The CDR3 loop is CASSISGGSTDTQYF. As DNA, the CDR3 is TGTGCCAGTAGTATCTCTGGCGGAAGCACAGATACGCAGTATTTT.

V and J are TRBV30 and TRBJ2-1; D is undetermined. The CDR3 is 14 amino acids. Trimming took 0 bases from V and 5 from J, leaving 11 bases between them. In germline, CDR1 is GTSNPN, CDR2 SVGIG (reference sequence). CDR3 bases: TGTGCCTGGAGTGTACTGCGCAGCGACAATGAGCAGTTCTTC. Translated, it gives CAWSVLRSDNEQFF.

This clone appeared a few times. The rearrangement links TRBV11-2 to TRBJ2-2; no clear D gene. Germline-derived CDR1 and CDR2 are SGHAT and FQNNGV. The CDR3 sequence is 13 residues long. Trimming left V 1 base short and J 5 bases short, with 5 bases between. CDR3 sequence: CASSLVATGELFF. The CDR3 DNA follows: TGTGCCAGCAGCTTAGTCGCAACCGGGGAGCTGTTTTTT.

By its share, this clone is medium-sized. The rearrangement links TRBV7-3 to TRBJ2-1; TRBD2 matches 8 bases. The V segment lost 5 bases and the J segment 6 bases; nucleotides outside the gene matches: 15. The germline V gene encodes CDR1 SGHTA and CDR2 FQGTGA. This CDR3 comprises 17 residues. CDR3: CASSPNSGGRTPNEQFF. CDR3 sequence (DNA): TGTGCCAGCAGCCCAAACTCTGGCGGGAGGACTCCCAATGAGCAGTTCTTC.

The chain combines TRBV7-9 with TRBJ1-4; 9 positions match TRBD1. There are 15 residues in the CDR3. CDR1 and CDR2 (germline): SEHNR, FQNEAQ (reference sequence). V lost 4 bases to trimming and J lost 3 bases; unmatched junction nucleotides: 3. CDR3 sequence: CASSSRDRANEKLFF. CDR3 bases: TGTGCCAGCAGCTCTCGGGACAGGGCTAATGAAAAACTGTTTTTT.

This clone showed up just once. This rearrangement joins TRBV4-1 to TRBJ2-7, with 9 bases fitting TRBD2. V trimming: 0 bases; J trimming: 3 bases; junction bases outside the gene matches: 9. The CDR3 is 17 amino acids. Germline V CDR1 and CDR2: MGHRA, YSYEKL. CDR3 sequence (DNA): TGCGCCAGCAGCCAAGATCGTACGGCGGGAGGGCTCTACGAGCAGTACTTC. Amino acid sequence: CASSQDRTAGGLYEQYF.

This clone was observed a handful of times. The chain joins TRBV29-1 to TRBJ2-1; 9 nucleotides agree with TRBD1. From germline, CDR1 is SQVTM and CDR2 ANQGSEA. V lost 2 bases and J lost 4; bases outside the gene matches: 9. This CDR3 has 16 amino acids. CDR3 in DNA: TGCAGCGTTGAACCACCTACAGGGGGCGATTACAATGAGCAGTTCTTC. Translated: CSVEPPTGGDYNEQFF.

The chain links TRBV5-6 to TRBJ2-7; 13 bases are a match to TRBD2. The CDR3 has 15 amino acids. With 3 bases clipped from V and 7 bases from J, the junction kept 7 bases outside the gene matches. Germline CDR1 is SGHDT and CDR2 is YYEEEE. The CDR3 region is CASSYGLAGVGEQYF. The CDR3 nucleotides are TGTGCCAGCAGCTACGGACTAGCGGGAGTAGGGGAGCAGTACTTC.

The chain has TRBV18 and TRBJ2-7; maybe TRBD2 (5 bases). V was cut by 3 bases and J by 6 bases, with 9 bases left in between. The CDR3 is 12 amino acids. CDR1 is KGHSH and CDR2 is LQKENI in the germline V gene. CDR3 sequence reads: CASSPREGEQYF. CDR3 in DNA: TGTGCCAGCTCACCCCGGGAAGGCGAGCAGTACTTC.

The chain joins TRBV2 to TRBJ2-3; TRBD1 matches at 9 bases. V lost 8 bases, J lost 2 bases, and 14 bases stayed unmatched. There are 17 residues in the CDR3. Germline CDR1 is SNHLY and CDR2 is FYNNEI. The CDR3 coding sequence is TGTGCCAGCGGTTCACGCCGAGGACAGGGGACCACAGATACGCAGTATTTT. Translated: CASGSRRGQGTTDTQYF.

The rearrangement joins TRBV2 to TRBJ2-5; 9 positions match TRBD1. CDR3 size: 13 residues. Germline V gene lookup returns CDR1 SNHLY and CDR2 FYNNEI. With V trimmed by 7 bases and J by 7 bases, 7 bases remained unmatched. CDR3 region: CASNPDRGGTQYF. The CDR3 DNA is TGTGCCAGCAATCCCGACAGGGGGGGGACCCAGTACTTC.

V is TRBV6-5 and J is TRBJ1-1; 10 bases line up with TRBD1. Trimming removed 0 bases from V and 4 bases from J; junction bases left unmatched: 5. Germline assignment: CDR1 MNHEY and CDR2 SVGAGI. This CDR3 region has 16 residues. This CDR3 reads CASSYSTGGRGTEAFF. The CDR3 DNA follows: TGTGCCAGCAGTTACTCGACAGGGGGCCGCGGCACTGAAGCTTTCTTT.

CDR3 sequence (DNA): TGTGCCAGCAGTTTGTACCAACAGGGTGATGAGCAGTTCTTC. Encoded protein: CASSLYQQGDEQFF. The rearrangement joins TRBV28 to TRBJ2-1; tentative D call: TRBD1 (6 bases). This CDR3 has 14 residues. The V gene lost 3 bases and the J gene lost 8 bases, with 14 bases spanning the gap. Germline loops: CDR1 MDHEN, CDR2 SYDVKM.

The chain couples TRBV2 to TRBJ1-4, with 10 bases lining up with TRBD1. The CDR3 is 17 amino acids. Trimming took 6 bases from V and 0 from J; bases not matched to a gene: 7. The germline V gene has CDR1 SNHLY and CDR2 FYNNEI. Written as DNA, the CDR3 is TGTGCCAGCAGCTTAGGGACAGGGGAATCAACTAATGAAAAACTGTTTTTT. Its protein is CASSLGTGESTNEKLFF.

This clone appeared a single time. The gene calls are TRBV7-9 and TRBJ1-1; D perhaps matches TRBD1 (6 bases). This CDR3 has 13 residues. Germline CDR1 is SEHNR and CDR2 is FQNEAQ (reference sequence). Trimming took off 4 bases at V and 5 bases at J, with 11 bases between the two ends. Written as DNA, the CDR3 is TGTGCCAGCAGCTCAGGGGCCGAGACTGAAGCTTTCTTT. Translated, it gives CASSSGAETEAFF.

J is TRBJ1-1 and V is TRBV5-4; no clear D. Trimming removed 6 bases from V and 3 bases from J, with 27 bases in between. The CDR3 is 18 residues long. From germline, CDR1 is SGHNT and CDR2 YYREEE (reference sequence). CDR3 nucleotides: TGTGCCAGCAACCCCGAGAGGGTCCTCCTCTCTGACTACACTGAAGCTTTCTTT. Translating it yields CASNPERVLLSDYTEAFF.

V and J are TRBV27 and TRBJ2-3, with unresolved D. The germline V and J ends were trimmed by 7 bases and 0 bases, with 11 bases remaining between them. Germline CDR1 and CDR2: MNHEY and SMNVEV (reference sequence). The CDR3 has 14 amino acids. The CDR3 DNA reads TGTGCCAGCATTGGTCACCGCAGCACAGATACGCAGTATTTT. Its translation is CASIGHRSTDTQYF.

Only one count was recorded for this clone. This chain joins TRBV6-5 and TRBJ1-5; D possibly corresponds to TRBD1 (6 bases). The length of the CDR3 is 14 residues. V lost 6 bases, J lost 10 bases, and 19 bases lay in between. Per germline, CDR1 MNHEY and CDR2 SVGAGI. As DNA, the CDR3 is TGTGCCAGCAGCCTACTGTGGGGGGGACATCCCCAGCATTTT. It translates to CASSLLWGGHPQHF.

This clone counts as medium-sized. V usage is TRBV19 and J usage is TRBJ1-1; 7 bases agree with TRBD1. CDR1 is LNHDA, CDR2 SQIVND, per germline (reference sequence). This CDR3 is built from 17 residues. V gave up 5 bases and J gave up 0 bases; unmatched junction bases: 12. CDR3 DNA sequence: TGTGCCAGTAGTCGAATACAGGGGCACCGGATGAACACTGAAGCTTTCTTT. It is translated as CASSRIQGHRMNTEAFF.

This sequence joins TRBV6-5 and TRBJ2-2, with TRBD2 matching 10 bases. Trimming at V came to 7 bases and at J to 6 bases, leaving 8 bases not matched to a gene. CDR3 length: 15 residues. Looked up from germline, CDR1 is MNHEY and CDR2 is SVGAGI. CDR3 coding DNA: TGTGCCAGCAAATTTCTAGCGGGAGCGTCCGGGGAGCTGTTTTTT. As protein: CASKFLAGASGELFF.

This clone was seen a few times. The J gene is TRBJ1-1, the V gene TRBV7-9, with no clear D. Trimming cost V 5 bases and J 1 base, with 5 bases left between them. The CDR3 is 12 amino acids. Germline V gives CDR1 SEHNR, CDR2 FQNEAQ (reference sequence). CDR3 nucleotides: TGTGCCAGCAGCCCAACGAACACTGAAGCTTTCTTT. Its protein product is CASSPTNTEAFF.

This chain joins TRBV6-5 and TRBJ1-2, with D perhaps TRBD1 (5 bases). With 2 bases removed from V and 2 bases from J, the gap between germline ends came to 9 bases. The CDR3 runs to 14 residues. Germline CDR1 is MNHEY and CDR2 is SVGAGI. CDR3 bases: TGTGCCAGCAGTTACAGTCCAGGGAACTATGGCTACACCTTC. Translating it yields CASSYSPGNYGYTF.